This note documents a single T cell receptor beta chain sequence. This record belongs to a study of blood T cell repertoires in COVID-19. The CDR3 is 15 amino acids. Germline V gene sequence: CDR1 SEHNR, CDR2 FQNEAQ (reference sequence). The V and J ends lost 6 bases and 0 bases respectively, with 12 bases between them. Study processing details: Estimation of nucleated cell counts relied on the amplification of reference gene primers. Profiling relied on immunoSEQ multiplex PCR, and the TCRdb table lists in-frame clones only, not all of them. V and J calls and clone size are those listed in that table; D and trimming were worked out from the DNA. In the table there are 200,000 to 300,000 clones, 80% to 95% of which are singletons.

The V gene is TRBV7-9, the J gene TRBJ1-5, with D perhaps TRBD1 (6 bases). The sequencing input was peripheral blood. The receptor's source is a man between 25 and 39 years old with COVID-19, enrolled during active disease. The CDR3 DNA is TGTGCCAGCAGTACTTCAGGGGATAGCAATCAGCCCCAGCATTTT. It translates to CASSTSGDSNQPQHF. The variable domain in full, with the rest retrieved from reference TRBV7-9 and TRBJ1-5, is DTGVSQNPRHKITKRGQNVTFRCDPISEHNRLYWYRQTLGQGPEFLTYFQNEAQLEKSRLLSDRFSAERPKGSFSTLEIQRTEQGDSAMYLCASSTSGDSNQPQHFGDGTRLSIL.